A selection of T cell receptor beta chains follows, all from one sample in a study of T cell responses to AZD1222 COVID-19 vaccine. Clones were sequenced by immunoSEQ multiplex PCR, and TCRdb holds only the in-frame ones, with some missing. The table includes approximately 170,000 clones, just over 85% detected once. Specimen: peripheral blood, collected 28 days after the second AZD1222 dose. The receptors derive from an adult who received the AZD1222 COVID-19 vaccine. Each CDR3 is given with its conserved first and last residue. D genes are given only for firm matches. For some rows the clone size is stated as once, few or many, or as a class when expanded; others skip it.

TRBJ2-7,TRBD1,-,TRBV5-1,TGCGCCAGCAGCACAGGGGGGACCCCCTACGAGCAGTACTTC,CASSTGGTPYEQYF
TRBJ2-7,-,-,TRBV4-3,TGCGCCAGCAGCCAGCGAGGATCCTACGAGCAGTACTTC,CASSQRGSYEQYF
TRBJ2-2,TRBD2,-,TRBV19,TGTGCCAGTAGCCAGGGACTAACGAACACCGGGGAGCTGTTTTTT,CASSQGLTNTGELFF
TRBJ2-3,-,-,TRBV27,TGTGCCAGCAGTTTATACGGGGACACAGATACGCAGTATTTT,CASSLYGDTDTQYF
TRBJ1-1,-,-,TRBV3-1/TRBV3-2,TGTGCCAGCAGCCAAAAGGGGAACACTGAAGCTTTCTTT,CASSQKGNTEAFF
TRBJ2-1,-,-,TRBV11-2,TGTGCCAGCAGCTTAGTCGGGGGGCACAATGAGCAGTTCTTC,CASSLVGGHNEQFF
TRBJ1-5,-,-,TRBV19,TGTGCCAGTAGTATAGGGGACAACAATCAGCCCCAGCATTTT,CASSIGDNNQPQHF
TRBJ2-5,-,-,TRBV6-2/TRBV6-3,TGTGCCAGCAGTCGGGACGCCGGGACCCAGTACTTC,CASSRDAGTQYF
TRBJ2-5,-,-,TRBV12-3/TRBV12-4,TGTGCCAGCAGTTTTACTAGGAGGGAGACCCAGTACTTC,CASSFTRRETQYF
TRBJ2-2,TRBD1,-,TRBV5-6,TGTGCCAGCAGCTACCTTACACAGGGGGACGGGGAGCTGTTTTTT,CASSYLTQGDGELFF
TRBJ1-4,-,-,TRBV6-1,TGTGCCAGCAGTGACCCCAATGAAAAACTGTTTTTT,CASSDPNEKLFF
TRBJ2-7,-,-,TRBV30,TGTGCCTGGAGTGCGCTGGGCCCCGCCGAGCAGTACTTC,CAWSALGPAEQYF
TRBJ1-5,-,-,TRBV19,TGTGCCAGTACCCAGGGGCTGTTGAATCAGCCCCAGCATTTT,CASTQGLLNQPQHF
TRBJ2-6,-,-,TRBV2,TGTGCCAGCAGTTGGAAATCTGGGGCCAACGTCCTGACTTTC,CASSWKSGANVLTF
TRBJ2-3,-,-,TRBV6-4,TGTGCCAGCAGTGACTCGGACACAGATACGCAGTATTTT,CASSDSDTDTQYF
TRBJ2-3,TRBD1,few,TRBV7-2,TGTGCCAGCAGCTTCGTCCCGGACAGGAGCACAGATACGCAGTATTTT,CASSFVPDRSTDTQYF
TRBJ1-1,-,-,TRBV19,TGTGCCAGTAGGTTAGACAGGATGAACACTGAAGCTTTCTTT,CASRLDRMNTEAFF
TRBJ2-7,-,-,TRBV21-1,TGTGCCAGCAGCGCCCGGACAGAGCTCTTCCAAAGGACCTACGAGCAGTACTTC,CASSARTELFQRTYEQYF
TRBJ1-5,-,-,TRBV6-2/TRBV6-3,TGTGCCAGCAGTTACTGGGGGACGGATAGCAATCAGCCCCAGCATTTT,CASSYWGTDSNQPQHF
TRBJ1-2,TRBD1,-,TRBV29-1,TGCAGCGTTGAAGGACAGGGGGAAAAGCGGGTTGGGTATGGCTACACCTTC,CSVEGQGEKRVGYGYTF
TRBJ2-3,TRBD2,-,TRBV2,TGTGCCAGCAGTGAAGCGACGGGGGAAGGGGCAGCGGGGAACACAGATACGCAGTATTTT,CASSEATGEGAAGNTDTQYF
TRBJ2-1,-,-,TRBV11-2,TGTGCCAGCAGCCCCCGCATGGGTGGTTCCGGTGAGCAGTTCTTC,CASSPRMGGSGEQFF
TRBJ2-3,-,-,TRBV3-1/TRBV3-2,TGTGCCAGCAGCCTTACCCGGGTCGTCACAGATACGCAGTATTTT,CASSLTRVVTDTQYF
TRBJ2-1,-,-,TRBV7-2,TGTGCCAGCAGCTTAGACTCGCGGGGCTACAATGAGCAGTTCTTC,CASSLDSRGYNEQFF
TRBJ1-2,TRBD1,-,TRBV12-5,TGTGCTAGTGGCCCCAGGGGGTGGATAAGAAACTATGGCTACACCTTC,CASGPRGWIRNYGYTF
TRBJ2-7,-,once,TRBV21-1,TGTGCCAGCAGCAAAAATGGCAGCTTTTGCTCCTACGAGCAGTACTTC,CASSKNGSFCSYEQYF
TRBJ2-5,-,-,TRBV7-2,TGTGCCAGCAGCTCCAAACGACGGAGCCAAGAGACCCAGTACTTC,CASSSKRRSQETQYF
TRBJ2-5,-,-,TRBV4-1,TGCGCCAGCAGCGAGAGCCCGACAGGCCAAGAGACCCAGTACTTC,CASSESPTGQETQYF